This is a list of T cell receptor beta chains from one sample in a study of blood T cell repertoires in COVID-19. Method: immunoSEQ multiplex PCR; TCRdb's copy keeps in-frame clones and lacks some. The sample includes under 200,000 clones, approximately 80% seen only once; the top ten take about 1.5%. Sequenced sample: peripheral blood. These receptors all stem from a human donor in a cohort sampled during active COVID-19. CDR3s include the opening cysteine and the closing phenylalanine or tryptophan. The D gene is left open where the match is weak. The size entry is marked missing in some rows and otherwise reads once, few, many or a size class.

clone_size	v_call	d_call	j_call	cdr3_nt	cdr3_aa
NA	TRBV20-1	NA	TRBJ2-7	TGCAGTGCTAGTGAGGCGGCTACCTACGAGCAGTACTTC	CSASEAATYEQYF
few	TRBV27	TRBD1	TRBJ2-7	TGTGCCAGCAGTCCCCTCGGACAGGCGAGCTCCTACGAGCAGTACTTC	CASSPLGQASSYEQYF
NA	TRBV9	TRBD2	TRBJ2-3	TGTGCCAGCAGCGTAGGGGGAGGGCAAGATACGCAGTATTTT	CASSVGGGQDTQYF
NA	TRBV3-1/TRBV3-2	TRBD2	TRBJ2-3	TGTGCCAGCAGCCAAGATACTAGCGGGGGGCCTAGCACAGATACGCAGTATTTT	CASSQDTSGGPSTDTQYF
NA	TRBV5-1	TRBD1	TRBJ2-1	TGCGCCAGCAGCTTGGAGGGACAGTACAATGAGCAGTTCTTC	CASSLEGQYNEQFF
few	TRBV6-5	NA	TRBJ2-7	TGTGCCAGCAGCCAAAATCCGGGGTACGAGCAGTACTTC	CASSQNPGYEQYF
NA	TRBV15	NA	TRBJ1-2	TGTGCCACCAGCAGAGATACGGGGTTCTATGGCTACACCTTC	CATSRDTGFYGYTF
NA	TRBV6-2/TRBV6-3	NA	TRBJ1-6	TGTGCCAGCAGTAGAACCGGGACATTCAATTCACCCCTCCACTTT	CASSRTGTFNSPLHF
NA	TRBV28	NA	TRBJ2-7	TGTGCCAGCGAGTCGCGCGACGAGCAGTACTTC	CASESRDEQYF
NA	TRBV19	NA	TRBJ1-6	TGTGCCAGTAGTCCGTCGACAGCTATCAATTCACCCCTCCACTTT	CASSPSTAINSPLHF
NA	TRBV6-5	NA	TRBJ1-1	TGTGCCAGCAGTACCGGGGGATTTGAAGCTTTCTTT	CASSTGGFEAFF
NA	TRBV5-4	TRBD1	TRBJ1-2	TGTGCCAGCCTCAGGACAGGGTCAGGAGCTAACTATGGCTACACCTTC	CASLRTGSGANYGYTF
few	TRBV2	NA	TRBJ2-1	TGTGCCAGCAGTGAAGCTGGTCTAGCTTCCAATGAGCAGTTCTTC	CASSEAGLASNEQFF
NA	TRBV27	TRBD1	TRBJ2-7	TGTGCCAGCACCCCCACCGAGACAGGGGGTCACGAGCAGTACTTC	CASTPTETGGHEQYF